What follows describes a single T cell receptor (beta chain). Its target antigen remains unknown. A junction end diverges from the germline sequence, so it may reflect a read error. These data originate in a study of molecular identifiers for immune sequencing clone quantification (dated by TCRdb to 2017 to 2018). As for the study more broadly: For a replicate experiment, RNA from approximately 20,000 or 100,000 naive CD8 T cells was divided into five aliquots, of which four were sequenced. CD8 T cells were used in a methods study to benchmark molecular-identifier clustering-based TCR repertoire sequencing (MIDCIRS) and TCR RNA copy counting.

On the study overall, not on this receptor specifically: Spiked-in Jurkat TCR RNA equal to a single cell's worth was reported to be detectable even within 1,200,000 naive CD8 T cells. The naive libraries included spiked-in Jurkat TCR RNA (roughly 9 copies' worth), and this RNA is not part of the donor repertoire. When barcode sub-clustering was omitted, TCR diversity was inflated by chimeric consensus sequences, with chimeras reaching as high as 47%. Clones above 20 RNA copies held over 99% of molecules in CMV-specific effector cells but under 1% in naive cells. Highly expanded clone sizes could be underestimated if identical TCR molecules share a barcode. Modeling indicated about 3.1 TCR RNA copies recovered per cell, compared with around 10 by digital PCR, which implies a capture efficiency of 25% to 35%.

The CDR3 contains 15 residues, cysteine and phenylalanine counted. Just the 45-base CDR3 DNA is kept, in frame starting at base 1. The germline V gene supplies CDR1 SGHDN and CDR2 FVKESK. Library preparation was by PCR. The reads were generated on an Illumina HiSeq 4000. Preparation of bulk TCR libraries followed a previously described approach, with the TCR primers listed in Table S5. The Qiagen AllPrep DNA/RNA kit was used to purify total RNA. Before any analysis, reads coming from multiple sequencing runs of the same library were combined into one pool. Concerning the study's data processing: Reads were retained only if an exact TCR constant sequence was present, and the retained reads were trimmed to 150 nt and grouped according to their 12-nt molecular barcodes. Reads within each barcode group were sub-clustered using a 15% Levenshtein threshold, and quality-weighted consensus sequences were constructed for each RNA molecule. Non-functional sequences were removed, as were lower-count sequences one edit away from another. On the basis of fitting two negative binomial distributions, barcode sub-clusters with fewer than 20% of the maximum read count were discarded. The public reads were reprocessed in TCRdb via fastp at Q25 and MiXCR, keeping in-frame beta chains. Identical CDR3 protein sequences are pooled into one entry, listed with their most common genes and DNA. The V and J calls shown here were made by TCRdb, not taken from the authors' results. A total of more than 300,000 distinct CDR3 sequences appear in this sample, about a fifth of them only once. Roughly 0.8% of the sample is taken by the ten largest.

Libraries of naive CD8 T cells were built from about 19,000 to 1,100,000 sorted cells, with 10%, 30% or 50% of the purified RNA used. Naive CD8 T cells were FACS-sorted as CD8+CD4-CCR7+CD45RA+ on a BD FACSAria II into RLT Plus buffer. Detection sensitivity was tested by spiking Jurkat RNA equal to some 10 TCR copies' worth into samples containing 20,000-1,000,000 naive CD8 T cells. CD8 T cells were enriched with RosetteSep CD8+ T Cell Enrichment Cocktail and Ficoll-Paque, followed by ACK red cell lysis. The sequence derives from a human donor in good health. Some libraries in this study had Jurkat cell RNA spiked in. The specimen sequenced was naive CD8+ T cells from blood, with Jurkat cell RNA spiked in. Per the publication, the cell subset or site label means: FACS-sorted CD8+CD4-CCR7+CD45RA+ naive T cells. The chain is made from TRBV14 and TRBJ1-1; TRBD1 agrees with 7 junctional bases. DNA sequence: TGTGCCAGCGGCCAAGACACCGACAGGGCCACTGAAGCTTTCTTT. The translation is CASGQDTDRATEAFF.